One sample yielded the 31 T cell receptor beta chains listed below, sequenced in a study of blood T cell repertoires in COVID-19. Using immunoSEQ multiplex PCR, the repertoire was profiled, and TCRdb retains in-frame clones only, with some absent. The sample yields around 160,000 clones, 80% seen once. Sample: PBMCs or T cells enriched from blood (not recorded which). Receptors originate from a man aged 40-50 years who had recovered from COVID-19.

The gene calls are TRBV3-1 (or the pseudogene TRBV3-2) and TRBJ2-2; 7 bases fit TRBD1. This CDR3 has 14 residues. The germline V gene encodes CDR1 LGHDT and CDR2 YNNKEL (reference sequence). The V segment lost 6 bases and the J segment 7 bases; nucleotides outside the gene matches: 8. The CDR3 sequence: CASRKGADIGELFF. CDR3 in DNA: TGTGCCAGCAGGAAGGGGGCCGATATCGGGGAGCTGTTTTTT.

This clone was seen only once. The rearrangement uses TRBV5-5 and TRBJ2-7, with TRBD2 matching 7 bases. The ends lost 4 bases at V and 7 bases at J; junction bases unmatched: 5. CDR1 is SGHKS and CDR2 is YYEKEE in the germline V gene (reference sequence). The CDR3 sequence is 12 residues long. CDR3 sequence: CASSSGVGEQYF. CDR3 nucleotide sequence: TGTGCCAGCAGCAGCGGGGTGGGGGAGCAGTACTTC.

V is TRBV18 and J is TRBJ1-1; 9 bases map to TRBD1. The CDR3 sequence is 15 residues long. V shed 2 bases and J 1 base; nucleotides not matched to a gene: 2. Germline V gene lookup returns CDR1 KGHSH and CDR2 LQKENI. CDR3 sequence reads: CASSPGTGWNTEAFF. As DNA, the CDR3 is TGTGCCAGCTCACCAGGGACAGGGTGGAACACTGAAGCTTTCTTT.

The chain couples TRBV5-1 to TRBJ2-7; D not resolved. Trimming left V 0 bases short and J 3 bases short, with 13 bases between. Germline assignment: CDR1 SGHRS and CDR2 YFSETQ. The CDR3 is 15 residues long. The chain's CDR3 is CASSLAFLPGYEQYF. The CDR3 nucleotides read TGCGCCAGCAGCTTGGCCTTTTTACCGGGCTACGAGCAGTACTTC.

The rearrangement uses TRBV5-1 and TRBJ1-1, with 7 bases identical to TRBD1. Germline trimming cut 5 bases from V and 0 bases from J; bases unmatched to any gene: 7. The CDR3 is 15 residues long. The germline CDR1 and CDR2 sequences are SGHRS and YFSETQ. The CDR3 protein is CASSYEGGMNTEAFF. As DNA, the CDR3 is TGCGCCAGCAGTTACGAAGGGGGCATGAACACTGAAGCTTTCTTT.

The chain couples TRBV2 to TRBJ1-4; possibly TRBD1 for D (6 bases). CDR3 size: 16 residues. Trimming shortened V by 5 bases and J by 3 bases, and 16 bases separated the two germline ends. Germline values: CDR1 SNHLY, CDR2 FYNNEI. In DNA, the CDR3 is TGTGCCAGCAGTCGTCCGGGGGGCGGATCTAATGAAAAACTGTTTTTT. Amino acids: CASSRPGGGSNEKLFF.

There are many counts of this clone. The chain joins TRBV19 to TRBJ1-5, with 8 bases aligning to TRBD1. This CDR3 has 14 residues. Trimming took 6 bases from V and 6 from J; bases not matched to a gene: 7. The V gene's germline CDR1 is LNHDA and CDR2 SQIVND (reference sequence). The chain's CDR3 is CASSPRTGPQPQHF. In nucleotides, the CDR3 is TGTGCCAGTAGCCCCCGGACAGGGCCTCAGCCCCAGCATTTT.

V usage is TRBV11-2 and J usage is TRBJ1-6, with D uncertain. V was cut by 1 base and J by 9 bases, with 4 bases left in between. The CDR3 contains 12 residues. Germline CDR1 SGHAT, CDR2 FQNNGV. CDR3 nucleotide sequence: TGTGCCAGCAGCTTAGCGGGTTCACCCCTCCACTTT. The encoded protein is CASSLAGSPLHF.

The rearrangement uses TRBV5-5 and TRBJ1-6, with 12 bases matching TRBD1. V lost 3 bases, J lost 7 bases, and 14 bases stayed unmatched. The CDR3 is 19 amino acids. CDR1 and CDR2 from the germline V gene are SGHKS and YYEKEE (reference sequence). The CDR3 loop reads CASSSPAGTGGYVNSPLHF. The CDR3 DNA reads as TGTGCCAGCAGCTCGCCGGCTGGGACAGGGGGCTACGTGAATTCACCCCTCCACTTT. Together with reference TRBV5-5 and TRBJ1-6, the CDR3 gives the full variable domain: DAGVTQSPTHLIKTRGQQVTLRCSPISGHKSVSWYQQVLGQGPQFIFQYYEKEERGRGNFPDRFSARQFPNYSSELNVNALLLGDSALYLCASSSPAGTGGYVNSPLHFGNGTRLTVT.

The rearrangement joins TRBV3-1 (or the pseudogene TRBV3-2) to TRBJ2-1; 7 bases are a match to TRBD1. V lost 4 bases to trimming and J lost 4 bases; unmatched junction nucleotides: 10. The CDR3 runs to 16 residues. In germline, CDR1 is LGHDT, CDR2 YNNKEL (reference sequence). CDR3 nucleotides: TGTGCCAGCAGCCCGACAGGGTCGAACAAGTACAATGAGCAGTTCTTC. As protein: CASSPTGSNKYNEQFF.

The J gene is TRBJ1-2, the V gene TRBV6-5; tentative D call: TRBD1 (5 bases). Germline CDR1 MNHEY, CDR2 SVGAGI. CDR3 length equals 14 residues. Trimming stripped 8 bases from V and 7 bases from J, with 20 bases between. The CDR3 reads CASGTQGGWSGYTF. The CDR3, as DNA: TGTGCCAGCGGGACGCAGGGAGGGTGGAGTGGCTACACCTTC.

The chain carries TRBV2 and TRBJ2-5, with D possibly being TRBD1 (5 bases). CDR3 length equals 13 residues. V was pared by 1 base and J by 7 bases, with 10 bases between. Germline lookup yields CDR1 SNHLY and CDR2 FYNNEI. CDR3 sequence: CASSEGGLGTQYF. DNA for the CDR3: TGTGCCAGCAGTGAAGGGGGCCTGGGGACCCAGTACTTC.

The rearrangement joins TRBV6-5 to TRBJ2-1; the match to TRBD2 covers 9 bases. J lost 7 bases, V lost 6 bases, and 7 bases had no gene match. The CDR3 is 14 residues long. Germline V lookup: CDR1 MNHEY, CDR2 SVGAGI. CDR3 loop: CASRTRGGLNEQFF. CDR3 bases: TGTGCCAGCAGGACGCGGGGGGGCCTGAATGAGCAGTTCTTC.

The chain has TRBV18 and TRBJ2-1; 9 bases are a match to TRBD2. Germline V gene data show CDR1 as KGHSH and CDR2 as LQKENI. The CDR3 is 15 residues long. Losses at the gene ends were 4 bases for V and 5 bases for J; bases not matched to a gene: 6. This CDR3 reads CASSLLSGSNNEQFF. The DNA for the CDR3 is TGTGCCAGCTCACTACTTAGCGGGAGCAACAATGAGCAGTTCTTC.

This rearrangement joins TRBV9 to TRBJ2-7; 9 bases are shared with TRBD2. The CDR3 runs 16 residues. Per germline, CDR1 SGDLS and CDR2 YYNGEE. The V and J ends lost 0 bases and 0 bases, in that order; junction bases with no gene match: 4. The CDR3 coding sequence is TGTGCCAGCAGCGTAGAGGGACTAGCTAACTCCTACGAGCAGTACGTC. Its translation is CASSVEGLANSYEQYV.

The V gene is TRBV11-2, the J gene TRBJ2-3; TRBD1 aligns across 9 bases. Germline assignment: CDR1 SGHAT and CDR2 FQNNGV. The CDR3 totals 14 residues. The ends lost 5 bases at V and 5 bases at J; junction bases unmatched: 5. CDR3 region: CASSATGGRDTQYF. In DNA form, the CDR3 reads TGTGCCAGCAGCGCAACAGGGGGCAGAGATACGCAGTATTTT.

This clone appeared a few times. The chain uses TRBV6-5 and TRBJ1-4, with TRBD1 identical over 9 bases. V lost 9 bases and J lost 5; bases outside the gene matches: 7. This CDR3 has 14 amino acids. The germline V gene has CDR1 MNHEY and CDR2 SVGAGI. CDR3 bases: TGTGCCAGGGGGAGGACAGGGGTAAATGAAAAACTGTTTTTT. This gives the protein CARGRTGVNEKLFF.

V and J are TRBV10-1 and TRBJ2-5; D may be TRBD2 (7 bases). In germline, CDR1 is WNHNN, CDR2 SYGVQD (reference sequence). The V gene lost 0 bases and the J gene lost 5 bases, with 13 bases spanning the gap. The CDR3 has 15 amino acids. The CDR3 coding sequence is TGCGCCAGCAGTGAGTCTCGGGGGGCAGGGGAGACCCAGTACTTC. The encoded protein is CASSESRGAGETQYF.

The chain has TRBV25-1 and TRBJ2-7; a weak D match, TRBD1 (6 bases). Trimming cost V 7 bases and J 4 bases, with 11 bases left between them. The CDR3 loop spans 12 amino acids. Germline values: CDR1 MGHDK, CDR2 SYGVNS. Here the CDR3 DNA reads TGTGCCAGCACCCAAGGGGGTTACGAGCAGTACTTC. Amino acids: CASTQGGYEQYF.

V gene TRBV6-6 combines with J gene TRBJ2-7; D possibly corresponds to TRBD2 (5 bases). The CDR3 loop spans 15 amino acids. Germline V gives CDR1 MNHNY, CDR2 SVGAGI (reference sequence). V lost 6 bases, J lost 2 bases, and 17 bases lay in between. CDR3 DNA: TGTGCCAGCAGCCCCGTGAGGGCGGCAACCTACGAGCAGTACTTC. It yields the protein CASSPVRAATYEQYF.

The chain is built from TRBV11-2 and TRBJ2-3, with D perhaps TRBD2 (6 bases). The CDR3 is 15 amino acids. From germline, CDR1 is SGHAT and CDR2 FQNNGV. Trimming removed 5 bases at V and 3 bases at J, with 15 bases between. CDR3 nucleotide sequence: TGTGCCAGCAGCCCAGTTCGCGGGATGACAGATACGCAGTATTTT. Its translation: CASSPVRGMTDTQYF.

This clone was seen just once. J is TRBJ1-2 and V is TRBV7-2, with D possibly TRBD1 on 6 matching bases. V lost 4 bases, J lost 8 bases, and 20 bases lay in between. The CDR3 runs 15 residues. The germline V gene has CDR1 SGHTA and CDR2 FQGNSA. The CDR3 coding sequence is TGTGCCAGCAGCTCGACCAGTTCAGGGGCGAGAGGCTACACCTTC. It codes for CASSSTSSGARGYTF.

The genes are TRBV3-1 (or the pseudogene TRBV3-2) and TRBJ2-3, with D possibly being TRBD2 (5 bases). The CDR3 is 15 residues long. Germline V lookup: CDR1 LGHDT, CDR2 YNNKEL (reference sequence). Between the trimmed V and J ends, which lost 7 bases and 0 bases, there was a span of 14 bases. CDR3 nucleotides: TGTGCCAGCACCGACCGGGCGGGCAGCACAGATACGCAGTATTTT. It codes for CASTDRAGSTDTQYF.

The chain has TRBV18 and TRBJ1-6; D not certain. Trimming cost V 3 bases and J 5 bases, with 11 bases left between them. The CDR3 consists of 15 residues. Germline V gives CDR1 KGHSH, CDR2 LQKENI. This chain's CDR3 is CASSPHPADNSPLHF. The CDR3 DNA reads as TGTGCCAGCTCACCCCATCCAGCGGATAATTCACCCCTCCACTTT. Full variable domain (rest looked up from reference TRBV18 and TRBJ1-6): NAGVMQNPRHLVRRRGQEARLRCSPMKGHSHVYWYRQLPEEGLKFMVYLQKENIIDESGMPKERFSAEFPKEGPSILRIQQVVRGDSAAYFCASSPHPADNSPLHFGNGTRLTVT.

V and J are TRBV5-4 and TRBJ2-5, with D perhaps TRBD1 (6 bases). Germline CDR1 reads SGHNT; CDR2 reads YYREEE (reference sequence). The V end lost 8 bases, the J end lost 5 bases, and 16 bases lay between the germline ends. This CDR3 is built from 13 residues. The chain's CDR3 is CASSMTGLETQYF. In nucleotides, the CDR3 is TGTGCCAGTTCGATGACAGGTCTTGAGACCCAGTACTTC.

A single count supports this clone. CDR3 nucleotides: TGCGCCAGCAGCTCCTACTGGAACACTGAAGCTTTCTTT. Amino acid sequence: CASSSYWNTEAFF. The J gene is TRBJ1-1, the V gene TRBV5-1; no reliable D call. This CDR3 is built from 13 residues. Germline values: CDR1 SGHRS, CDR2 YFSETQ. Trimming took 3 bases from V and 1 from J, leaving 7 bases between them.

The chain links TRBV10-3 to TRBJ2-2; 10 positions agree with TRBD1. In germline, CDR1 is ENHRY, CDR2 SYGVKD. The CDR3 contains 16 residues. V lost 6 bases to trimming and J lost 1 base; unmatched junction nucleotides: 5. The CDR3 DNA reads TGTGCCATCAGCACGGGGGACAGGGGGAACACCGGGGAGCTGTTTTTT. Translation gives CAISTGDRGNTGELFF.

This sequence joins TRBV15 and TRBJ2-2, with 12 bases matching TRBD2. Trimming at V came to 6 bases and at J to 0 bases, leaving 17 bases not matched to a gene. Germline V CDR1 and CDR2: LNHNV, YYDKDF (reference sequence). The CDR3 sequence is 21 residues long. CDR3 region: CATRPSPGTSGPRPNTGELFF. DNA for the CDR3: TGTGCCACCAGGCCCAGCCCCGGGACTAGCGGGCCGAGACCGAACACCGGGGAGCTGTTTTTT.

The chain's CDR3 is CASTPPGGDTQYF. CDR3 sequence (DNA): TGTGCCAGCACCCCTCCCGGAGGTGATACGCAGTATTTT. This rearrangement joins TRBV2 to TRBJ2-3, with a tentative D call TRBD2 (5 bases). Trimming cost V 7 bases and J 6 bases, with 14 bases left between them. The germline V gene has CDR1 SNHLY and CDR2 FYNNEI. The CDR3 runs 13 residues.

This clone was counted a few times. The chain has TRBV3-1 (or the pseudogene TRBV3-2) and TRBJ1-2; 8 bases are shared with TRBD1. Per the germline V gene, CDR1 is LGHDT and CDR2 is YNNKEL (reference sequence). V dropped 4 bases and J dropped 2; count of bases not matched to a gene: 6. The CDR3 runs to 15 residues. The CDR3 DNA follows: TGTGCCAGCAGCCCGGACAGGGCCCTCAACTATGGCTACACCTTC. This encodes CASSPDRALNYGYTF.

The V gene is TRBV5-5, the J gene TRBJ2-7, with 8 positions matching TRBD2. This CDR3 is 15 amino acids long. The germline V gene encodes CDR1 SGHKS and CDR2 YYEKEE (reference sequence). The V segment lost 1 base and the J segment 6 bases; nucleotides outside the gene matches: 9. The CDR3 region has the DNA TGTGCCAGCAGCTTGCCCCTCGGGGGGGCTGTCGAGCAGTACGTC. Encoded protein: CASSLPLGGAVEQYV.